Below, 29 T cell receptor beta chains from the same sample are listed, as sequenced in a study of blood T cell repertoires in COVID-19 (dated by TCRdb to 2018 to 2020). The library was generated by the immunoSEQ multiplex PCR assay. Imported from immuneACCESS, the table was reduced by TCRdb to in-frame sequences with V and J called. These copies leave out some clones; in studies compared against another copy, an unresolved V gene accounts for under half, and the cause of the remainder is not known. The sample table lists approximately 92,000 clones, about 70% of them with a count of one. Around 25% of the sample is in the top ten clones. Sample: peripheral blood. The receptors originated from a woman aged 55-69 years in a cohort sampled during active or convalescent COVID-19.

This clone was observed a few times. J is TRBJ2-1 and V is TRBV20-1; 12 nucleotides align to TRBD2. After removal of 3 bases from V and 2 bases from J, the junction contained 5 bases not matched to a gene. The germline CDR1 and CDR2 sequences are DFQATT and SNEGSKA (reference sequence). This CDR3 has 16 residues. CDR3 loop: CSASETSGGTYNEQFF. CDR3 nucleotide sequence: TGCAGTGCTAGTGAAACTAGCGGGGGGACCTACAATGAGCAGTTCTTC.

This clone was detected only once. This sequence joins TRBV7-2 and TRBJ2-7; TRBD2 agrees at 7 bases. Germline V lookup: CDR1 SGHTA, CDR2 FQGNSA. V lost 2 bases and J lost 3; bases outside the gene matches: 1. The CDR3 runs 13 residues. The CDR3 nucleotides read TGTGCCAGCAGCTTACAGCGGGACTACGAGCAGTACTTC. It specifies CASSLQRDYEQYF.

There are a few counts of this clone. This chain joins TRBV9 and TRBJ2-5; 12 bases agree with TRBD2. The CDR3 runs to 15 residues. The V segment lost 2 bases and the J segment 5 bases; nucleotides outside the gene matches: 4. Looked up from germline, CDR1 is SGDLS and CDR2 is YYNGEE. This CDR3 reads CASSVTSGGRETQYF. In DNA form, the CDR3 reads TGTGCCAGCAGCGTTACTAGCGGGGGGAGGGAGACCCAGTACTTC.

The gene calls are TRBV14 and TRBJ1-4, with 7 bases identical to TRBD1. This CDR3 has 14 amino acids. The germline gives CDR1 SGHDN, CDR2 FVKESK. Trimming at V came to 5 bases and at J to 8 bases, leaving 8 bases not matched to a gene. CDR3 DNA sequence: TGTGCCAGCAGCACACAGGGGCGGAGCGAAAAACTGTTTTTT. This encodes CASSTQGRSEKLFF. Complete variable domain (other parts from reference TRBV14 and TRBJ1-4): EAGVTQFPSHSVIEKGQTVTLRCDPISGHDNLYWYRRVMGKEIKFLLHFVKESKQDESGMPNNRFLAERTGGTYSTLKVQPAELEDSGVYFCASSTQGRSEKLFFGSGTQLSVL.

This clone was seen just once. The V and J genes are TRBV7-8 and TRBJ2-1, with 8 positions matching TRBD2. This CDR3 comprises 15 residues. The germline V gene has CDR1 SGHVS and CDR2 FQNEAQ. After removal of 1 base from V and 4 bases from J, the junction contained 3 bases not matched to a gene. This chain's CDR3 is CASSLGRGGYNEQFF. The CDR3 DNA is TGTGCCAGCAGCTTAGGTCGCGGGGGGTACAATGAGCAGTTCTTC.

A single count supports this clone. J is TRBJ2-1 and V is TRBV5-1; 11 positions agree with TRBD1. Germline CDR1 SGHRS, CDR2 YFSETQ. CDR3 size: 15 residues. Trimming took 2 bases from V and 8 from J; bases not matched to a gene: 6. The CDR3 DNA sequence: TGCGCCAGCAGCTTAGGGACAGGGGGTATGTATGAGCAGTTCTTC. This translates into CASSLGTGGMYEQFF.

The chain joins TRBV19 to TRBJ2-2, with 8 bases identical to TRBD2. This CDR3 spans 14 amino acids. V dropped 5 bases and J dropped 5; count of bases not matched to a gene: 4. The germline V gene has CDR1 LNHDA and CDR2 SQIVND (reference sequence). The DNA for the CDR3 is TGTGCCAGTAGTGCTCGCGGGGGGACCGGGGAGCTGTTTTTT. It yields the protein CASSARGGTGELFF. The variable domain in full, with the rest retrieved from reference TRBV19 and TRBJ2-2, is DGGITQSPKYLFRKEGQNVTLSCEQNLNHDAMYWYRQDPGQGLRLIYYSQIVNDFQKGDIAEGYSVSREKKESFPLTVTSAQKNPTAFYLCASSARGGTGELFFGEGSRLTVL.

The rearrangement uses TRBV3-1 (or the pseudogene TRBV3-2) and TRBJ2-7, with TRBD2 matching over 11 bases. The CDR3 runs to 15 residues. CDR1 is LGHDT and CDR2 is YNNKEL in the germline V gene (reference sequence). The J segment lost 4 bases and the V segment lost 7 bases, leaving 9 bases of the junction unmatched. The CDR3 is CASTRSGGAGYEQYF. The CDR3 DNA follows: TGTGCCAGCACCCGTAGCGGGGGGGCCGGATACGAGCAGTACTTC.

This clone was observed a handful of times. The chain employs TRBV18 and TRBJ2-5; TRBD1 matches 10 bases. After removal of 1 base from V and 1 base from J, the junction contained 0 bases not matched to a gene. The CDR3 is 15 residues long. Germline V lookup: CDR1 KGHSH, CDR2 LQKENI. In DNA form, the CDR3 reads TGTGCCAGCTCACCACGGACAGGGGGCCAAGAGACCCAGTACTTC. This sequence encodes CASSPRTGGQETQYF.

This rearrangement joins TRBV5-4 to TRBJ2-2, with D possibly matching TRBD2 (7 bases). The CDR3 covers 16 residues. The germline CDR1 and CDR2 sequences are SGHNT and YYREEE (reference sequence). Trimming cost V 4 bases and J 10 bases, with 23 bases left between them. In DNA, the CDR3 is TGTGCCAGCAGCCTACAGGGTTCGGGGGGAGTAATGGAGCTGTTTTTT. Translating gives CASSLQGSGGVMELFF.

The sample holds a few counts of this clone. V usage is TRBV27 and J usage is TRBJ1-2; maybe TRBD1 (6 bases). Germline V lookup: CDR1 MNHEY, CDR2 SMNVEV (reference sequence). This CDR3 is 15 amino acids long. Between the trimmed V and J ends, which lost 5 bases and 4 bases, there was a span of 17 bases. CDR3 coding DNA: TGTGCCAGCAGTGAACAGGGAGTCCCAATCTATGGCTACACCTTC. Translation gives CASSEQGVPIYGYTF.

This CDR3 reads CASSLRTSGETQYF. The CDR3 DNA is TGTGCCAGCAGCCTCCGGACTAGCGGGGAAACCCAGTACTTC. The chain links TRBV7-2 to TRBJ2-5, with 12 positions matching TRBD2. CDR3 size: 14 residues. J was trimmed by 8 bases and V by 5 bases; bases with no gene match: 6. CDR1 and CDR2 (germline): SGHTA, FQGNSA.

The chain links TRBV27 to TRBJ2-1; TRBD2 agrees at 11 bases. With V trimmed by 4 bases and J by 4 bases, 6 bases remained unmatched. The germline CDR1 and CDR2 sequences are MNHEY and SMNVEV (reference sequence). The CDR3 consists of 16 residues. CDR3 residues: CASSSEGLAAYNEQFF. The CDR3 DNA reads TGTGCCAGCAGTTCAGAGGGACTAGCGGCGTACAATGAGCAGTTCTTC.

This chain uses TRBV2 with TRBJ2-7; 11 bases are shared with TRBD1. V shed 5 bases, J shed 2 bases, and the junction held 5 bases outside the gene matches. The CDR3 runs to 15 residues. The germline V gene encodes CDR1 SNHLY and CDR2 FYNNEI. CDR3 loop: CASSPLGQGAYEQYF. CDR3 in DNA: TGTGCCAGCAGTCCCCTGGGACAGGGGGCCTACGAGCAGTACTTC. The complete variable domain, with remaining parts taken from reference TRBV2 and TRBJ2-7, reads EPEVTQTPSHQVTQMGQEVILRCVPISNHLYFYWYRQILGQKVEFLVSFYNNEISEKSEIFDDQFSVERPDGSNFTLKIRSTKLEDSAMYFCASSPLGQGAYEQYFGPGTRLTVT.

This chain joins TRBV6-2 or TRBV6-3 and TRBJ2-7; 10 positions match TRBD2. Germline V lookup: CDR1 MNHEY, CDR2 SVGEGT. The CDR3 has 15 residues. V was pared by 3 bases and J by 3 bases, with 5 bases of the junction left unmatched. The CDR3 DNA reads as TGTGCCAGCAGTTATTATTCTAGCGGGAGCTACGAGCAGTACTTC. Encoded protein: CASSYYSSGSYEQYF.

This clone has more than one count but fewer than ten. In DNA form, the CDR3 reads TGTGTAACCCGGGTAAGCAATCAGCCCCAGCATTTT. It translates to CVTRVSNQPQHF. The chain recombines TRBV28 with TRBJ1-5, with D unresolved. CDR1 and CDR2 (germline): MDHEN, SYDVKM. This CDR3 region has 12 residues.

V is TRBV9 and J is TRBJ2-7; D gene ambiguous. The V gene lost 1 base and the J gene lost 2 bases, with 10 bases spanning the gap. From germline, CDR1 is SGDLS and CDR2 YYNGEE. The CDR3 is 14 amino acids. The CDR3 sequence is CASSVTETPYEQYF. The DNA for the CDR3 is TGTGCCAGCAGCGTAACTGAGACACCCTACGAGCAGTACTTC.

The rearrangement uses TRBV18 and TRBJ1-1; D gene ambiguous. The CDR3 runs to 14 residues. V lost 2 bases to trimming and J lost 5 bases, with 12 bases between them. Germline-derived CDR1 and CDR2 are KGHSH and LQKENI. Here the CDR3 DNA reads TGTGCCAGCTCACCAGTTACGGAGGGAACTGAAGCTTTCTTT. Translation: CASSPVTEGTEAFF. The variable domain in full, completed from reference TRBV18 and TRBJ1-1, reads NAGVMQNPRHLVRRRGQEARLRCSPMKGHSHVYWYRQLPEEGLKFMVYLQKENIIDESGMPKERFSAEFPKEGPSILRIQQVVRGDSAAYFCASSPVTEGTEAFFGQGTRLTVV.

The rearrangement uses TRBV21-1 and TRBJ1-5. TRBV21-1 constitutes a pseudogene. The CDR3 length is 17 residues. The CDR3 region is CASSKPFERYSNQPQHF. CDR3 DNA: TGTGCCAGCAGCAAACCCTTTGAGAGGTATAGCAATCAGCCCCAGCATTTT.

The rearrangement joins TRBV5-1 to TRBJ2-7; weak D call: TRBD2 (6 bases). Trimming removed 2 bases at V and 0 bases at J, with 12 bases between. The CDR3 spans 15 residues. Looked up from germline, CDR1 is SGHRS and CDR2 is YFSETQ. The chain's CDR3 is CASSFSHGSSYEQYF. In DNA, the CDR3 is TGCGCCAGCAGCTTTTCTCACGGGAGCTCCTACGAGCAGTACTTC.

The chain uses TRBV9 and TRBJ2-1; TRBD2 matches 11 bases. There are 16 residues in the CDR3. V lost 3 bases, J lost 7 bases, and 9 bases stayed unmatched. The germline gives CDR1 SGDLS, CDR2 YYNGEE. The CDR3, as DNA: TGTGCCAGCAGCGCCTGGGTTACTAGCGGGGGAAATGAGCAGTTCTTC. This sequence encodes CASSAWVTSGGNEQFF.

This chain connects TRBV4-3 to TRBJ2-7; weak D call: TRBD2 (6 bases). The V end was cut by 0 bases, the J end by 1 base, with 13 bases between. This CDR3 spans 16 amino acids. Germline V CDR1 and CDR2: LGHNA, YSLEER. The CDR3: CASSQERRAPSYEQYF. DNA for the CDR3: TGCGCCAGCAGCCAAGAACGGAGGGCTCCATCCTACGAGCAGTACTTC.

The rearrangement links TRBV4-1 to TRBJ2-6, with 10 bases aligning to TRBD1. Looked up from germline, CDR1 is MGHRA and CDR2 is YSYEKL. The junction had 9 bases not matched to a gene; V was cut back by 4 bases and J by 0 bases. The CDR3 loop spans 19 amino acids. The CDR3 DNA reads TGCGCCAGCAGCCCTGAGCGACAGGGGGCACTCTCTGGGGCCAACGTCCTGACTTTC. This encodes CASSPERQGALSGANVLTF.

This clone has only one observation. The CDR3 is CASTMRGGGTDTQYF. The CDR3 region has the DNA TGTGCCAGTACTATGAGGGGGGGTGGCACAGATACGCAGTATTTT. J is TRBJ2-3 and V is TRBV19, with D maybe TRBD2 (7 bases). Germline CDR1 is LNHDA and CDR2 is SQIVND (reference sequence). V lost 7 bases and J lost 1, with 15 bases in between. This CDR3 spans 15 amino acids.

This sequence joins TRBV9 and TRBJ2-5, with 10 bases fitting TRBD2. The ends lost 0 bases at V and 5 bases at J; junction bases unmatched: 13. The CDR3 is made up of 18 amino acids. Germline CDR1 SGDLS, CDR2 YYNGEE. The CDR3 sequence: CASSVGRSGGAVPETQYF. As DNA, the CDR3 is TGTGCCAGCAGCGTAGGCAGAAGCGGGGGGGCTGTTCCCGAGACCCAGTACTTC.

This clone was observed a few times. The gene calls are TRBV19 and TRBJ2-7; TRBD2 matches at 9 bases. Germline CDR1 LNHDA, CDR2 SQIVND (reference sequence). The junction had 3 bases not matched to a gene; V was cut back by 6 bases and J by 0 bases. The CDR3 sequence is 14 residues long. For the CDR3, the DNA is TGTGCCAGTAGAGTACTAGCGGGCTCCTACGAGCAGTACTTC. It yields the protein CASRVLAGSYEQYF.

This clone was seen a handful of times. V and J are TRBV13 and TRBJ1-2; D gene unclear. V was pared by 6 bases and J by 7 bases, with 18 bases between. CDR3 length equals 14 residues. Germline-derived CDR1 and CDR2 are PRHDT and FYEKMQ (reference sequence). The CDR3 spells CASRTRSAPSGYTF. CDR3 in DNA: TGTGCCAGCAGAACTCGGTCCGCCCCGAGTGGCTACACCTTC.

This clone has only a few counts. The chain couples TRBV9 to TRBJ1-2; possibly TRBD1 for D (5 bases). Per the germline V gene, CDR1 is SGDLS and CDR2 is YYNGEE. The CDR3 is 16 residues long. Between the trimmed V and J ends, which lost 3 bases and 3 bases, there was a span of 18 bases. The CDR3 DNA follows: TGTGCCAGCAGCGAAAGGCGGGGGGATTCGGACTATGGCTACACCTTC. It translates to CASSERRGDSDYGYTF. The variable domain in full, with the rest retrieved from reference TRBV9 and TRBJ1-2, is DSGVTQTPKHLITATGQRVTLRCSPRSGDLSVYWYQQSLDQGLQFLIQYYNGEERAKGNILERFSAQQFPDLHSELNLSSLELGDSALYFCASSERRGDSDYGYTFGSGTRLTVV.

The chain uses TRBV12-5 and TRBJ2-1; the D gene is possibly TRBD2 (5 bases). The CDR3 covers 12 residues. Germline V lookup: CDR1 LGHNT, CDR2 FRNRAP. Trimming took off 2 bases at V and 7 bases at J, with 6 bases between the two ends. CDR3 nucleotides: TGTGCTAGTGGTTTGAGGGAGAATGAGCAGTTCTTC. Encoded protein: CASGLRENEQFF.